The clone carrying this TCR beta chain was detected only a few times. Its target is unknown. This sample stems from a study of human T cells and chemical hapten exposure. Study-wide context: Small differences in pooled library volume mainly drove the variation in TCR yields per sample.

Germline loops: CDR1 MNHEY, CDR2 SVGEGT. The CDR3 has 15 residues. With V trimmed by 4 bases and J by 4 bases, 8 bases remained unmatched. It was unfractionated whole blood from which total RNA was extracted. Unique molecular identifiers were linked by the library to individual cDNA molecules. In the source study's methods: Between roughly 23,224 and 700,000 TCRs appeared in each sample, and the median stood at 95,638. TCRdb recomputed calls from the 5' RACE reads with MiXCR, one row per CDR3 protein. Here the V and J calls rest on TCRdb's processing, not on the authors' analysis. The sample includes roughly 81,000 distinct CDR3 sequences, approximately 8% of them seen just once. Study-wide findings and caveats: Sensitization with DPC brought no change to TCRs above 1 in 1000 in frequency.

This sequence originates from a male donor in good health. The rearrangement links TRBV6-2 or TRBV6-3 to TRBJ1-1; TRBD1 matches 8 bases. The CDR3, as DNA: TGTGCCAGCAGTTTCGCAGGGGGCGCGTTCACTGAAGCTTTCTTT. This encodes CASSFAGGAFTEAFF.